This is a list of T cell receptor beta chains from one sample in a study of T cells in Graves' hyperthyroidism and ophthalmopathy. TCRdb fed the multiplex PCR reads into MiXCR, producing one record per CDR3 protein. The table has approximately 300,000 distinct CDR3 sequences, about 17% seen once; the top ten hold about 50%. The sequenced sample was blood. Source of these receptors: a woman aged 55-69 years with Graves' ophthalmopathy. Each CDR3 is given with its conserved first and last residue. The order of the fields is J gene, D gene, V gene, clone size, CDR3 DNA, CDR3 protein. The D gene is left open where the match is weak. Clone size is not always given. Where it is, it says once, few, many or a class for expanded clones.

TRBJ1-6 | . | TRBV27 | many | TGTGCCAGCAGTCTGATGCAGGGCAAATCACCCCTCCACTTT | CASSLMQGKSPLHF
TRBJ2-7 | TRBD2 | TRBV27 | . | TGTGCCAGCAGATCCCGCCTAGCGGGGGAAGCGGGGTACGAGCAGTACTTC | CASRSRLAGEAGYEQYF
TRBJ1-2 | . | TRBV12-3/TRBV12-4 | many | TGTGCCAGCAGTACCGCCCCGACTTTCTACACCTTC | CASSTAPTFYTF
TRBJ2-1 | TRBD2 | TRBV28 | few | TGTGCCAGCAGTTCGGCCTCCGGGACTAGGCACGGCGTTGAGCAGTTCTTC | CASSSASGTRHGVEQFF
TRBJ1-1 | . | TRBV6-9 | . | TGTGCCAGCAGTTACGATGGGGGCGCGGGAACTGAAGCTTTCTTT | CASSYDGGAGTEAFF
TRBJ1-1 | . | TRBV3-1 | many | TGTGCCAGCAGCCAAGGTCGGGGGTCTAACACTGAAGCTTTCTTT | CASSQGRGSNTEAFF
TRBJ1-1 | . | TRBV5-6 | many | TGTGCCAGCAGCGTAGACAGGATTCGGAACACTGAAGCTTTCTTT | CASSVDRIRNTEAFF
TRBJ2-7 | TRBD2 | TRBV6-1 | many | TGTGCCAGCAGGCCCGGACTAGCGAGAACCTACGAGCAGTACTTC | CASRPGLARTYEQYF
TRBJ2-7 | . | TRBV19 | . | TGTGCCAGTAGTATGGACGGGACGGCCGAGCAGTACTTC | CASSMDGTAEQYF
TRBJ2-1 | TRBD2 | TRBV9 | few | TGTGCCAGCAGCGTAGGGCTAGCGGCAAGCTCCTACAATGAGCAGTTCTTC | CASSVGLAASSYNEQFF
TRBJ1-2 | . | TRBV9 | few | TGTGCCAGCAGCGTAGTGGCAGCTAACTATGGCTACACCTTC | CASSVVAANYGYTF
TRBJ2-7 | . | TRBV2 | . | TGTGCCAGCAGTGAATTCGGTGACTCCTACGAGCAGTACTTC | CASSEFGDSYEQYF
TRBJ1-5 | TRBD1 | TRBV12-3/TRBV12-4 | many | TGTGCCAGCAGTTTTGAAACGACAGGGAGGAAGTGGAGCAATCAGCCCCAGCATTTT | CASSFETTGRKWSNQPQHF
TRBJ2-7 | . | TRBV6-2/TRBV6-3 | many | TGCGCCAGCAGCTCAGGGGGGACCTACGAGCAGTACTTC | CASSSGGTYEQYF
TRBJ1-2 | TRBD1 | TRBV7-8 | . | TGTGCCAGCAGCTTAGTCCCGGGACAGGGACAGCGCTACACCTTC | CASSLVPGQGQRYTF
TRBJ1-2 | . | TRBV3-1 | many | TGTGCCAGCAGCCACCAAAGCCCCTCCCGGGGCTACACCTTC | CASSHQSPSRGYTF
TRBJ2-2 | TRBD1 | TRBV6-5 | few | TGTGCCAGCAGGGTCACCGGGACAGGGGGCGCGAACACCGGGGAGCTGTTTTTT | CASRVTGTGGANTGELFF
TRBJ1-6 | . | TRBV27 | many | TGTGCCAGCAGGATCTCCTATAATTCACCCCTCCACTTT | CASRISYNSPLHF